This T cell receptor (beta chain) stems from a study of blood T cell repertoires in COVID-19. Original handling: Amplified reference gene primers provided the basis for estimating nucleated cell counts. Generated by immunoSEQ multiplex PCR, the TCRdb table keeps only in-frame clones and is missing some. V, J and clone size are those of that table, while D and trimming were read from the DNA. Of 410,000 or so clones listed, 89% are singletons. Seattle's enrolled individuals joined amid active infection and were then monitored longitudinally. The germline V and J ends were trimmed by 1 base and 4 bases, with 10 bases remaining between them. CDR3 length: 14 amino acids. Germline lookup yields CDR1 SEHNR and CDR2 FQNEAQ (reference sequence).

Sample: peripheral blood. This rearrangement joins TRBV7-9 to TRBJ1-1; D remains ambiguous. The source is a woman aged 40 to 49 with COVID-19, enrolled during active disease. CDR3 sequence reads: CASSLVSGGTEAFF. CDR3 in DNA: TGTGCCAGCAGCTTAGTCTCCGGTGGCACTGAAGCTTTCTTT.